These 24 T cell receptor beta chains came from one sample sequenced in a study of shared clonotypes between healthy human individuals. The method was immunoSEQ multiplex PCR; TCRdb's version includes in-frame clones alone and lacks a portion of them. The data show a few hundred thousand clones, 80% to 90% seen once. Sequencing was performed on memory CD8+ T cells sorted from blood. The sample's subset: CD45RO+ cells pooled with CCR7-negative TemRA cells. Receptors were obtained from a man between 18 and 29 years old in good health.

This clone showed up many times. Here the CDR3 reads CASSSAEGYGYTF. CDR3 sequence (DNA): TGTGCCAGCAGCTCAGCGGAGGGCTATGGCTACACCTTC. The V call is TRBV7-2, the J call TRBJ1-2; D gene unclear. With 4 bases removed from V and 4 bases from J, the gap between germline ends came to 10 bases. This CDR3 comprises 13 residues. CDR1 is SGHTA, CDR2 FQGNSA, per germline.

The V and J genes are TRBV6-5 and TRBJ1-1; D gene unclear. Trimming stripped 2 bases from V and 3 bases from J, with 7 bases between. Germline loops: CDR1 MNHEY, CDR2 SVGAGI. The CDR3 runs 13 residues. The CDR3 region has the DNA TGTGCCAGCAGTTACGGGGTAGACACTGAAGCTTTCTTT. Translation: CASSYGVDTEAFF.

V and J are TRBV6-1 and TRBJ2-2; TRBD2 is a possible D gene (6 bases). V dropped 8 bases and J dropped 7 bases, with 11 bases sitting between them. The CDR3 contains 12 residues. Germline V gene sequence: CDR1 MNHNS, CDR2 SASEGT. CDR3 region: CASAGGSGELFF. CDR3 nucleotides: TGTGCCAGCGCCGGGGGAAGCGGGGAGCTGTTTTTT.

V and J are TRBV10-2 and TRBJ2-3; no definite D call. Trimming left V 0 bases short and J 4 bases short, with 8 bases between. The CDR3 totals 14 residues. The germline V gene has CDR1 WSHSY and CDR2 SAAADI. This CDR3 reads CASSESVGSDTQYF. The CDR3 bases are TGCGCCAGCAGTGAGTCGGTAGGGTCAGATACGCAGTATTTT.

This chain links TRBV6-1 with TRBJ1-2; 8 bases agree with TRBD1. Trimming at V came to 4 bases and at J to 4 bases, leaving 11 bases not matched to a gene. CDR1 is MNHNS and CDR2 is SASEGT in the germline V gene. This CDR3 spans 16 amino acids. This CDR3 reads CASSASQGETVYGYTF. For the CDR3, the DNA is TGTGCCAGCAGTGCCTCACAGGGGGAAACCGTCTATGGCTACACCTTC.

V is TRBV27 and J is TRBJ2-7; D is ambiguous. In germline, CDR1 is MNHEY, CDR2 SMNVEV (reference sequence). Trimming removed 5 bases from V and 5 bases from J, with 16 bases in between. The CDR3 runs 14 residues. Written as DNA, the CDR3 is TGTGCCAGCAGTACAATACGGGTCTTGCACGAGCAGTACTTC. This sequence encodes CASSTIRVLHEQYF.

The CDR3 coding sequence is TGTGCCAGCTCACCCATTTCGACAGGGGCCAACACTGAAGCTTTCTTT. It specifies CASSPISTGANTEAFF. This chain links TRBV18 with TRBJ1-1, with 8 bases fitting TRBD1. Germline values: CDR1 KGHSH, CDR2 LQKENI. The CDR3 has 16 residues. Trimming removed 3 bases from V and 2 bases from J; junction bases left unmatched: 8.

DNA for the CDR3: TGTGCCAGCAGCTTAATGGTAGCGTGGTCCTACAATGAGCAGTTCTTC. Its translation is CASSLMVAWSYNEQFF. V gene TRBV7-9 combines with J gene TRBJ2-1; maybe TRBD2 (5 bases). The CDR3 is made up of 16 amino acids. V was shortened by 2 bases and J by 1 base, with 12 bases between the two germline ends. Germline V gene data show CDR1 as SEHNR and CDR2 as FQNEAQ (reference sequence).

The chain carries TRBV11-3 and TRBJ2-7, with TRBD2 identical over 7 bases. The ends lost 5 bases at V and 0 bases at J; junction bases unmatched: 10. The germline V gene encodes CDR1 SGHNT and CDR2 YENEEA. This CDR3 region has 16 residues. CDR3 DNA sequence: TGTGCCAGCAGCCCGAGGGCTAGCGGCAGCTCCTACGAGCAGTACTTC. Amino acids: CASSPRASGSSYEQYF.

The chain uses TRBV7-9 and TRBJ2-7; maybe TRBD1 (6 bases). CDR1 is SEHNR and CDR2 is FQNEAQ in the germline V gene (reference sequence). The CDR3 extends over 15 amino acids. Trimming removed 2 bases at V and 2 bases at J, with 13 bases between. For the CDR3, the DNA is TGTGCCAGCAGCTTAAGGGACACCCCTACCTACGAGCAGTACTTC. Amino acids: CASSLRDTPTYEQYF. The whole variable domain, filled in from reference TRBV7-9 and TRBJ2-7, reads DTGVSQNPRHKITKRGQNVTFRCDPISEHNRLYWYRQTLGQGPEFLTYFQNEAQLEKSRLLSDRFSAERPKGSFSTLEIQRTEQGDSAMYLCASSLRDTPTYEQYFGPGTRLTVT.

This chain links TRBV27 with TRBJ2-3; 11 nucleotides agree with TRBD2. The germline CDR1 and CDR2 sequences are MNHEY and SMNVEV (reference sequence). The CDR3 totals 16 residues. J gave up 6 bases and V 5 bases, and 10 bases lay outside the gene matches. In nucleotides, the CDR3 is TGTGCCAGCAGTCCCGCCTTGACTAGCGGGGAGGATACGCAGTATTTT. Its protein is CASSPALTSGEDTQYF.

This clone was detected once. The J gene is TRBJ2-7, the V gene TRBV9; 7 nucleotides match TRBD1. The CDR3 has 13 residues. The junction had 4 bases not matched to a gene; V was cut back by 3 bases and J by 4 bases. Germline V gene lookup returns CDR1 SGDLS and CDR2 YYNGEE. DNA of the CDR3: TGTGCCAGCAGCGAGGGGGCCGGGTACGAGCAGTACTTC. Translated: CASSEGAGYEQYF.

J is TRBJ2-5 and V is TRBV10-3; 8 nucleotides agree with TRBD2. The V segment lost 10 bases and the J segment 2 bases; nucleotides outside the gene matches: 15. This CDR3 comprises 16 residues. CDR1 is ENHRY and CDR2 is SYGVKD in the germline V gene. The CDR3 here is CATETGTIAGQETQYF. Written as DNA, the CDR3 is TGTGCCACGGAGACCGGGACCATAGCGGGACAAGAGACCCAGTACTTC.

V is TRBV21-1 and J is TRBJ2-7; the DNA was not compared with TRBD1, the D call given in the table. TRBV21-1 is a pseudogene. The CDR3 is made up of 13 amino acids. CDR3 nucleotide sequence: TGTGCCAGCAGCGCTGGGCAGCCGTCCGAGCAGTACTTC. Amino acids: CASSAGQPSEQYF.

The chain couples TRBV9 to TRBJ2-5, with D tentatively TRBD2 (6 bases). There are 18 residues in the CDR3. CDR1 is SGDLS and CDR2 is YYNGEE in the germline V gene. Trimming took 2 bases from V and 3 from J, leaving 23 bases between them. The chain's CDR3 is CASSVGGVLGVSKETQYF. DNA for the CDR3: TGTGCCAGCAGCGTCGGGGGAGTATTGGGTGTATCAAAAGAGACCCAGTACTTC.

This chain connects TRBV7-9 to TRBJ2-1; 7 nucleotides line up with TRBD2. Germline V CDR1 and CDR2: SEHNR, FQNEAQ (reference sequence). The V and J ends lost 5 bases and 3 bases, in that order; junction bases with no gene match: 10. The CDR3 is made up of 16 amino acids. In nucleotides, the CDR3 is TGTGCCAGCAGCCCCGAGGGTTTAGCGGGCTACAATGAGCAGTTCTTC. Translated: CASSPEGLAGYNEQFF.

The chain has TRBV10-1 and TRBJ2-3; a possible D gene is TRBD2 (5 bases). The CDR3 is 13 amino acids. V lost 2 bases and J lost 5, with 8 bases in between. In germline, CDR1 is WNHNN, CDR2 SYGVQD (reference sequence). Here the CDR3 reads CASSEVDLDTQYF. The DNA of the CDR3 is TGCGCCAGCAGTGAGGTGGACTTAGATACGCAGTATTTT.

The chain links TRBV5-1 to TRBJ2-7, with a tentative D call TRBD2 (6 bases). Germline V gene data show CDR1 as SGHRS and CDR2 as YFSETQ. The CDR3 length is 13 residues. V was trimmed by 0 bases and J by 2 bases, leaving 6 bases between them. The CDR3 sequence is CASSLERAYEQYF. The DNA for the CDR3 is TGCGCCAGCAGCTTGGAGCGGGCCTACGAGCAGTACTTC.

The V call is TRBV27, the J call TRBJ2-7, with 11 bases lining up with TRBD2. The V and J ends lost 6 bases and 6 bases, in that order; junction bases with no gene match: 10. The CDR3 extends over 15 amino acids. Germline V gives CDR1 MNHEY, CDR2 SMNVEV (reference sequence). The CDR3 spells CASRTLAGALGEQYF. The DNA of the CDR3 is TGTGCCAGCAGAACACTAGCGGGAGCGCTCGGCGAGCAGTACTTC.

The chain is built from TRBV5-1 and TRBJ2-7; 7 nucleotides match TRBD2. CDR1 and CDR2 from the germline V gene are SGHRS and YFSETQ. J gave up 4 bases and V 2 bases, and 6 bases lay outside the gene matches. The CDR3 extends over 14 amino acids. The CDR3 DNA reads as TGCGCCAGCAGCTTCGGACTAGGGTTTTACGAGCAGTACTTC. Its protein is CASSFGLGFYEQYF. Drawing the rest from reference TRBV5-1 and TRBJ2-7, the complete variable domain is KAGVTQTPRYLIKTRGQQVTLSCSPISGHRSVSWYQQTPGQGLQFLFEYFSETQRNKGNFPGRFSGRQFSNSRSEMNVSTLELGDSALYLCASSFGLGFYEQYFGPGTRLTVT.

The genes are TRBV6-1 and TRBJ2-5, with 11 nucleotides matching TRBD2. The CDR3 contains 15 residues. The germline V gene has CDR1 MNHNS and CDR2 SASEGT. V dropped 4 bases and J dropped 5; count of bases not matched to a gene: 6. The CDR3 here is CASSATSGEVETQYF. The DNA for the CDR3 is TGTGCCAGCAGTGCGACTAGCGGGGAGGTCGAGACCCAGTACTTC.

This clone was picked up one time. The chain uses TRBV2 and TRBJ1-1, with D perhaps TRBD1 (5 bases). The V gene's germline CDR1 is SNHLY and CDR2 FYNNEI. V gave up 4 bases and J gave up 1 base, with 10 bases separating them. The CDR3 totals 14 residues. In nucleotides, the CDR3 is TGTGCCAGCAGTGGTACGGGGGGGAACACTGAAGCTTTCTTT. Translating it yields CASSGTGGNTEAFF.

This clone was seen once. This sequence joins TRBV5-6 and TRBJ2-2; 8 bases map to TRBD2. Germline CDR1 and CDR2: SGHDT and YYEEEE. After removal of 1 base from V and 6 bases from J, the junction contained 8 bases not matched to a gene. The CDR3 spans 16 residues. The CDR3, as DNA: TGTGCCAGCAGCTTGATGGCTAGCGGGTTCTCCGGGGAGCTGTTTTTT. It translates to CASSLMASGFSGELFF.

The chain has TRBV6-6 and TRBJ1-1; 7 bases match TRBD1. This CDR3 spans 15 amino acids. Trimming cost V 5 bases and J 6 bases; bases outside gene matches: 12. The germline V gene encodes CDR1 MNHNY and CDR2 SVGAGI (reference sequence). CDR3 DNA: TGTGCCAGCAGTACCTGGGACAGCGAGGTGGCTGAAGCTTTCTTT. This sequence encodes CASSTWDSEVAEAFF.